This T cell receptor beta chain was observed in a study of cytomegalovirus exposure and HLA in healthy donors. Background on the study: A subsequent analysis reported that the roughly 120 validation repertoires were produced on the same platform that had also been used for the approximately 710 first-cohort repertoires.

CDR3 length equals 14 residues. Trimming at V came to 4 bases and at J to 3 bases, leaving 3 bases not matched to a gene. The germline V gene encodes CDR1 SGHRS and CDR2 YFSETQ. General study results and limits: Most TCR sequences were uncommon, yet certain public TCRs appeared in many donors. As was reported, the classifier diagnosed cytomegalovirus status with high specificity and sensitivity.

The count of this clone is one. Its antigen is currently unknown. Assay: immunoSEQ multiplex PCR; the TCRdb copy retains only in-frame clones and omits some. The sample carries roughly 130,000 clones, 84% recorded once. The sequence came from a woman between 25 and 40 years old in good health and CMV-seronegative. Sequenced material: PBMCs. The rearrangement joins TRBV5-1 to TRBJ1-4; 7 bases match TRBD1. Written as DNA, the CDR3 is TGCGCCAGCAGCCAGACAGGGTCTAATGAAAAACTGTTTTTT. Translation gives CASSQTGSNEKLFF.